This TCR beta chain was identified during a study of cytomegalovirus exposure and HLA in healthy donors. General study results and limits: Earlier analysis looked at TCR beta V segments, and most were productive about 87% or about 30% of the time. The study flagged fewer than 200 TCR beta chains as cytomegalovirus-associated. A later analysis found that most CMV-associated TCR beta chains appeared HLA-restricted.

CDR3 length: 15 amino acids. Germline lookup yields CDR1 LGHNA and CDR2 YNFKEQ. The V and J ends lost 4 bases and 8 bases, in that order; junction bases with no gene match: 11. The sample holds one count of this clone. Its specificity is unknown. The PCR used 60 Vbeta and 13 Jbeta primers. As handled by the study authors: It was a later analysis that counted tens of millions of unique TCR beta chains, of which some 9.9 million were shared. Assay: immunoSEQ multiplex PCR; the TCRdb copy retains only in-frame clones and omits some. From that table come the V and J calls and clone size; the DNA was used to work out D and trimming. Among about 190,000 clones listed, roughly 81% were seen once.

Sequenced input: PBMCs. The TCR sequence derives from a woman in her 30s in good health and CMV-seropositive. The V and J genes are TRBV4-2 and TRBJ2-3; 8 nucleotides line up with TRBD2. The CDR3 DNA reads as TGTGCCAGCAGCCCGAGCACTAGCGGCGGAGGTACGCAGTATTTT. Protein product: CASSPSTSGGGTQYF.